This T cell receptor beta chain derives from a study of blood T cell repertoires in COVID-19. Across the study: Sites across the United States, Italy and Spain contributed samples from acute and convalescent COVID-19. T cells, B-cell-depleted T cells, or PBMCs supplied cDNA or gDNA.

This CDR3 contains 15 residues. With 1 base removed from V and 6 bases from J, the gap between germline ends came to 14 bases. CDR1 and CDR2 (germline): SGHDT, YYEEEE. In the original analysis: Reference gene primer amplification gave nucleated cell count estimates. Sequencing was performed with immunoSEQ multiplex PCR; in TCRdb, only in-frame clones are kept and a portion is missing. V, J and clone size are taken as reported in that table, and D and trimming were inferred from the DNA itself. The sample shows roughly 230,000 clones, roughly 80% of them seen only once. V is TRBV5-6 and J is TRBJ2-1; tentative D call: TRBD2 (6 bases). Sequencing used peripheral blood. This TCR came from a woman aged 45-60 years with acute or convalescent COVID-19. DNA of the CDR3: TGTGCCAGCAGCTTGTGGCTAGCGCGACCCAATGAGCAGTTCTTC. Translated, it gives CASSLWLARPNEQFF.